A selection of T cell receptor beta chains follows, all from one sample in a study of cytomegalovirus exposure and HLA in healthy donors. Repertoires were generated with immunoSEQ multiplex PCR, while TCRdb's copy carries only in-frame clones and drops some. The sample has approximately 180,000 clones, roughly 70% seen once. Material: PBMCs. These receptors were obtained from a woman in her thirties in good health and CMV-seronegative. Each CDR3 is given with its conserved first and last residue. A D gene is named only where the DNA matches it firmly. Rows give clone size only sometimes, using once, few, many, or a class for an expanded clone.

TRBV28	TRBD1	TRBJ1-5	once	CASSFLGGSQPQHF	TGTGCCAGCAGTTTTCTAGGGGGCAGCCAGCCCCAGCATTTT
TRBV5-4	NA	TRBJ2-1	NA	CASSSVPPHNEQFF	TGTGCCAGCAGCTCCGTCCCCCCTCACAATGAGCAGTTCTTC
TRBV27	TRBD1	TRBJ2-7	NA	CASSIRQGPYEQYF	TGTGCCAGCAGTATCAGACAGGGTCCCTACGAGCAGTACTTC
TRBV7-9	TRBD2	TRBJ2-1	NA	CASRGLAPGEQFF	TGTGCCAGCAGGGGACTAGCCCCGGGTGAGCAGTTCTTC
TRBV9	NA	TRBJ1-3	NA	CASSVEGGISGNTIYF	TGTGCCAGCAGCGTAGAAGGGGGTATCTCTGGAAACACCATATATTTT
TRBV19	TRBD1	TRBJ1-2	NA	CASSLGTGSYGYTF	TGTGCCAGTAGTTTGGGGACAGGGAGCTATGGCTACACCTTC
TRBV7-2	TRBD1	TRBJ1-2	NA	CASSLVGTGDFPYGYTF	TGTGCCAGCAGCTTAGTGGGGACAGGGGACTTCCCCTATGGCTACACCTTC
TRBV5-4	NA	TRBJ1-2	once	CASSLTQGGGYTF	TGTGCCAGCAGCCTAACTCAAGGCGGAGGCTACACCTTC
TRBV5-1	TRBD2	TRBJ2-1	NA	CASSHGLAGAFNEQFF	TGCGCCAGCAGCCATGGACTAGCGGGAGCATTTAATGAGCAGTTCTTC
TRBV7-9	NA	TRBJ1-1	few	CASSLMGASGTEAFF	TGTGCCAGCAGCTTAATGGGGGCGTCGGGCACTGAAGCTTTCTTT
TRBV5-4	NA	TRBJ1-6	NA	CASRRVGFGGSPLHF	TGTGCCAGCCGCCGGGTCGGGTTTGGTGGTTCACCCCTCCACTTT
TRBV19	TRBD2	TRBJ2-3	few	CASSVGASGRATDTQYF	TGTGCCAGTAGTGTCGGGGCTAGCGGGAGGGCCACAGATACGCAGTATTTT
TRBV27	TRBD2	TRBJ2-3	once	CASSFLTGGPSSTDTQYF	TGTGCCAGCAGTTTTCTTACGGGGGGGCCCAGTAGCACAGATACGCAGTATTTT
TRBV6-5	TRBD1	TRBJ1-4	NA	CASSYRGTVFAEKLFF	TGTGCCAGCAGTTATCGAGGGACAGTCTTCGCTGAAAAACTGTTTTTT
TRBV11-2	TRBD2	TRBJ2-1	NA	CASSPSGGPGEQFF	TGTGCCAGCAGCCCTAGCGGGGGGCCGGGGGAGCAGTTCTTC
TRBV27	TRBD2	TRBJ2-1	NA	CASSSTLLAGFYNEQFF	TGTGCCAGCAGTTCCACCCTACTAGCGGGATTTTACAATGAGCAGTTCTTC
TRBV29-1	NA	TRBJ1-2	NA	CSASVGQANYGYTF	TGCAGCGCTTCGGTGGGGCAGGCTAACTATGGCTACACCTTC
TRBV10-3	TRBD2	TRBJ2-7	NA	CATLKSGSVLYEQYF	TGTGCCACTTTAAAAAGCGGGAGTGTCTTATACGAGCAGTACTTC
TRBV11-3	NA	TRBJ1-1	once	CASSWGGGEAFF	TGTGCCAGCAGCTGGGGGGGCGGTGAAGCTTTCTTT
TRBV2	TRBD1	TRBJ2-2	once	CASGRDRVNTGELFF	TGTGCCAGCGGTAGGGACAGGGTGAACACCGGGGAGCTGTTTTTT
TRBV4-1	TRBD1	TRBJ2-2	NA	CASSQALRGSTGELFF	TGCGCCAGCAGCCAAGCCCTCAGGGGGAGCACCGGGGAGCTGTTTTTT
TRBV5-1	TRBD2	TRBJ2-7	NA	CASSTSGGSNEQYF	TGCGCCAGCAGCACTAGCGGGGGGAGTAACGAGCAGTACTTC
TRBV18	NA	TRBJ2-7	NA	CASSPRVGGSSYEQYF	TGTGCCAGCTCACCACGAGTTGGGGGCAGCTCCTACGAGCAGTACTTC
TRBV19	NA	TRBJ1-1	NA	CASNAGAQQLKMNTEAFF	TGTGCCAGTAACGCGGGCGCACAACAGTTAAAAATGAACACTGAAGCTTTCTTT
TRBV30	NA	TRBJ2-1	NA	CAWSGGTGRNEQFF	TGTGCCTGGAGTGGAGGGACTGGTCGCAATGAGCAGTTCTTC
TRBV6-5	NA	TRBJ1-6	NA	CASSSPGVGPNSPLHF	TGTGCCAGCAGTTCCCCCGGGGTCGGCCCCAATTCACCCCTCCACTTT
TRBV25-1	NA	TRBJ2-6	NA	CASRLTGANVLTF	TGTGCCAGCAGACTCACTGGGGCCAACGTCCTGACTTTC
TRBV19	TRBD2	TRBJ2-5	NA	CASSSGGPSIETQYF	TGTGCCAGTAGTAGCGGGGGACCTTCCATAGAGACCCAGTACTTC
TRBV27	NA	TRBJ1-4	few	CASSLSAATNEKLFF	TGTGCCAGCAGTTTATCGGCTGCAACTAATGAAAAACTGTTTTTT
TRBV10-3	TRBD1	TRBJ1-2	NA	CAISEPGGYGYTF	TGTGCCATCAGTGAGCCAGGGGGGTATGGCTACACCTTC
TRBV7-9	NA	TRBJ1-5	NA	CASSLGQAPNQPQHF	TGTGCCAGCAGCTTAGGACAGGCCCCCAATCAGCCCCAGCATTTT
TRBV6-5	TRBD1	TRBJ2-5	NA	CASRRGQGARSQYF	TGTGCCAGCAGGCGCGGACAGGGGGCGCGGAGCCAGTACTTC
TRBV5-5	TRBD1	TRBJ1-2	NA	CASSLNRWGQDYGYTF	TGTGCCAGCAGCCTGAATCGGTGGGGACAGGATTATGGCTACACCTTC
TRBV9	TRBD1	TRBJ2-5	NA	CASSVGSWRDRDQETQYF	TGTGCCAGCAGCGTAGGGTCGTGGCGGGACAGGGACCAAGAGACCCAGTACTTC
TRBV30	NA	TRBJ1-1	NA	CAWTLTPGDTEAFF	TGTGCCTGGACACTTACACCAGGGGACACTGAAGCTTTCTTT
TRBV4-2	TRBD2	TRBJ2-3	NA	CASSQTTSGTDTQYF	TGTGCCAGCAGCCAGACGACTAGCGGCACAGATACGCAGTATTTT
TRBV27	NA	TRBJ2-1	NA	CASSFPRQGGYNEQFF	TGTGCCAGCAGTTTTCCCCGGCAGGGGGGTTACAATGAGCAGTTCTTC
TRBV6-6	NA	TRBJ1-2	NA	CASSTGQGIYGYTF	TGTGCCAGCAGTACAGGGCAGGGGATCTATGGCTACACCTTC
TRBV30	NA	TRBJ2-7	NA	CAWRSERSPSYEQYF	TGTGCCTGGAGAAGCGAGCGGAGCCCCTCCTACGAGCAGTACTTC
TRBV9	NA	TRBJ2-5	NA	CASSAHIPAGQETQYF	TGTGCCAGCAGCGCGCACATTCCAGCCGGGCAAGAGACCCAGTACTTC
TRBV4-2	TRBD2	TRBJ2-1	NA	CASSQEVGGAEQFF	TGTGCCAGCAGCCAAGAGGTCGGGGGGGCTGAGCAGTTCTTC
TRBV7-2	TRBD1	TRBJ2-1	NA	CASSPARGQVSYNEQFF	TGTGCCAGCAGCCCTGCCCGAGGACAGGTCTCCTACAATGAGCAGTTCTTC
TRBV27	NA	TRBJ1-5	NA	CASSFRLGSGQPQHF	TGTGCCAGCAGTTTTCGGTTGGGGAGCGGTCAGCCCCAGCATTTT
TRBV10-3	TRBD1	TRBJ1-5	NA	CAISSTGVEGGPQHF	TGTGCCATCAGCTCGACAGGGGTGGAAGGTGGGCCCCAGCATTTT
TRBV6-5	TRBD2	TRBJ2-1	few	CASSFKGLSYNEQFF	TGTGCCAGCAGCTTCAAGGGACTATCTTACAATGAGCAGTTCTTC
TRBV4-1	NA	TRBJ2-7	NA	CASSQDWTQEQYF	TGCGCCAGCAGCCAAGATTGGACACAAGAGCAGTACTTC
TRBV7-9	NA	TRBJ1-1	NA	CASSFWGLTEAFF	TGTGCCAGCAGCTTCTGGGGCTTGACTGAAGCTTTCTTT
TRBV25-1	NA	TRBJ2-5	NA	CASSAPTGSLFATQYF	TGTGCCAGCAGTGCTCCCACAGGGAGTCTATTCGCGACCCAGTACTTC
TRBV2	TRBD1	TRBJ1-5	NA	CASRRGTGANQPQHF	TGTGCCAGCCGGCGAGGGACAGGGGCGAATCAGCCCCAGCATTTT